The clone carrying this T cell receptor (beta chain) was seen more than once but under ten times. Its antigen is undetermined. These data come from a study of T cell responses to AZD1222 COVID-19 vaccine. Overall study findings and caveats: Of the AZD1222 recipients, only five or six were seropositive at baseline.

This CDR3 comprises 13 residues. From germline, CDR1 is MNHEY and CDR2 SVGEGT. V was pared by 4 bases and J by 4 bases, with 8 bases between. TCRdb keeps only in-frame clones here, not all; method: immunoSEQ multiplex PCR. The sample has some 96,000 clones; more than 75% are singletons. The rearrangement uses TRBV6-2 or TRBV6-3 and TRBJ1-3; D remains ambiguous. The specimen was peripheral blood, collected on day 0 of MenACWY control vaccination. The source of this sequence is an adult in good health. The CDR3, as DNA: TGTGCCAGCAGTTGGGGATACGGAAACACCATATATTTT. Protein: CASSWGYGNTIYF.